The subject of this entry is one T cell receptor (beta chain). Antigen: not known. These data are taken from a study of vaccination effects on CD4 cells after COVID-19. Generated by immunoSEQ multiplex PCR, the TCRdb table keeps only in-frame clones and is missing some. Found here are 71,000 or so clones, approximately 79% of them singletons; the top ten hold about 4%. Prior to sequencing, the ViraFEST assay stimulated PBMC with viral peptide pools, which expanded the antigen-specific CD4+ T cells. Isolation of CD4+ T cells took place after about nine days of culture. Neither prior SARS-CoV-2 infection nor positive nucleocapsid antibodies were present in the vaccine recipients. Study results and limitations: Marked contraction was observed in infection-induced and vaccine-induced clones late after vaccination.

V shed 0 bases, J shed 5 bases, and the junction held 3 bases outside the gene matches. The germline gives CDR1 SGDLS, CDR2 YYNGEE. This CDR3 region has 14 residues. This clonotype was obtained from a human donor who received a COVID-19 vaccine. The chain employs TRBV9 and TRBJ2-5; 8 bases are a match to TRBD2. Here the sequenced sample was CD4+ T cells from PBMCs cultured with HCoV-OC43 spike peptides, taken before COVID-19 vaccination. Subset meaning: HCoV-OC43 spike overlapping peptide pool stimulation. CDR3 DNA sequence: TGTGCCAGCAGCGTAGCTACGGGGGGGGAGACCCAGTACTTC. Encoded protein: CASSVATGGETQYF.